Below are 9 T cell receptor beta chains sequenced from a single sample in a study of metastatic and nonmetastatic thyroid tumors. TCRdb re-called clones via MiXCR from the PCR reads. The sample comprises some 20,000 clones, approximately 14% of which are singletons, and roughly a fifth rests with the top ten. Nobody among the patients had been given any treatment before thyroid surgery. Sequencing was carried out using blood. All receptors derive from a female donor with papillary thyroid cancer or a benign thyroid nodule (not recorded which). Some clones in this sample may be carry-over from other donors' samples.

This clone was found a few times. This sequence may be a read error, since a much larger clone differs from it by one base. V and J are TRBV6-4 and TRBJ1-6; a weak D match, TRBD1 (5 bases). In germline, CDR1 is MRHNA, CDR2 SNTAGT. V lost 2 bases and J lost 10, with 15 bases in between. The CDR3 consists of 15 residues. This chain's CDR3 is CASSDRPGEGSPLHF. CDR3 in DNA: TGTGCCAGCAGTGACCGGCCGGGGGAAGGCTCACCCCTCCACTTT.

This clone has a count of ten or more. The rearrangement uses TRBV5-1 and TRBJ2-1, with 10 bases identical to TRBD2. V gave up 5 bases and J gave up 0 bases; unmatched junction bases: 11. The CDR3 totals 18 residues. Germline V gene sequence: CDR1 SGHRS, CDR2 YFSETQ. The CDR3 nucleotides read TGCGCCAGCAGTCTGGGTAGCGGGGGGTGGAGCTCCTACAATGAGCAGTTCTTC. Residues: CASSLGSGGWSSYNEQFF.

Points on this clone: This may stem from a read error, because a much larger clone lies one nucleotide away. The CDR3 DNA reads as TGTGCCTGGATTCCAGGGGTGCTGATCACTGAAGCTTTCTTT. Protein product: CAWIPGVLITEAFF. The V call is TRBV30, the J call TRBJ1-1, with a tentative D call TRBD1 (6 bases). V dropped 4 bases and J dropped 4 bases, with 16 bases sitting between them. Per germline, CDR1 GTSNPN and CDR2 SVGIG (reference sequence). The CDR3 consists of 14 residues.

This clone was detected many times. The rearrangement uses TRBV20-1 and TRBJ1-1; 7 nucleotides agree with TRBD1. The CDR3 covers 14 residues. V lost 4 bases and J lost 7; bases outside the gene matches: 12. CDR1 and CDR2 from the germline V gene are DFQATT and SNEGSKA (reference sequence). CDR3 nucleotide sequence: TGCAGTGCTAAAACCGGGACAGAGCCCAATGAAGCTTTCTTT. Translating gives CSAKTGTEPNEAFF.

This clone has more than one count but fewer than ten. The J gene is TRBJ2-7, the V gene TRBV6-2 or TRBV6-3; D unresolved. This CDR3 spans 11 amino acids. Looked up from germline, CDR1 is MNHEY and CDR2 is SVGEGT. V was cut by 2 bases and J by 11 bases, with 10 bases left in between. CDR3 sequence reads: CASSYDQEEYF. For the CDR3, the DNA is TGTGCCAGCAGTTACGACCAAGAGGAGTACTTC.

V and J are TRBV7-9 and TRBJ2-1; D uncertain. The germline gives CDR1 SEHNR, CDR2 FQNEAQ (reference sequence). V gave up 0 bases and J gave up 6 bases, with 12 bases separating them. The CDR3 totals 15 residues. The CDR3 nucleotides are TGTGCCAGCAGCTTAGCGGGTTCCCTTTGCAATGAGCAGTTCTTC. Protein product: CASSLAGSLCNEQFF.

The sample holds many counts of this clone. V and J are TRBV12-3 or TRBV12-4 and TRBJ2-2; D is ambiguous. V gave up 6 bases and J gave up 2 bases, with 4 bases separating them. CDR3 length: 12 residues. The CDR3 protein is CASRHNTGELFF. The CDR3, as DNA: TGTGCCAGCAGACACAACACCGGGGAGCTGTTTTTT.

There are a few counts of this clone. This chain uses TRBV5-4 with TRBJ2-1; 9 bases are shared with TRBD2. The ends lost 0 bases at V and 6 bases at J; junction bases unmatched: 4. This CDR3 contains 15 residues. The V gene's germline CDR1 is SGHNT and CDR2 YYREEE (reference sequence). CDR3 bases: TGTGCCAGCAGCTTGGTTAGCGGGAGTTTCAATGAGCAGTTCTTC. Translating it yields CASSLVSGSFNEQFF.

DNA for the CDR3: TGCGCCAGCAGCCGAAAACAGGCATTGGGATATTACAATGAGCAGTTCTTC. This encodes CASSRKQALGYYNEQFF. The chain carries TRBV4-1 and TRBJ2-1; maybe TRBD1 (5 bases). Trimming shortened V by 4 bases and J by 4 bases, and 20 bases separated the two germline ends. The CDR3 has 17 amino acids. Germline assignment: CDR1 MGHRA and CDR2 YSYEKL.